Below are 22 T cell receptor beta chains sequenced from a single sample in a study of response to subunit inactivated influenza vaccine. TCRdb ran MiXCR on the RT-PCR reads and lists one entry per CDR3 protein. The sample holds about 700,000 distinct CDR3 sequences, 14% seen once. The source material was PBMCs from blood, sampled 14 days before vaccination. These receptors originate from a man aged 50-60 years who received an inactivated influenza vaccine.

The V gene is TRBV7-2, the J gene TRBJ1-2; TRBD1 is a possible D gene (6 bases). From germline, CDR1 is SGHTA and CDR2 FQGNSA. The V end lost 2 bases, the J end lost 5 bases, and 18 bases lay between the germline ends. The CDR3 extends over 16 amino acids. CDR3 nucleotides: TGTGCCAGCAGCTTATTACCCGAGACAGGAAAGTATGGCTACACCTTC. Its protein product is CASSLLPETGKYGYTF.

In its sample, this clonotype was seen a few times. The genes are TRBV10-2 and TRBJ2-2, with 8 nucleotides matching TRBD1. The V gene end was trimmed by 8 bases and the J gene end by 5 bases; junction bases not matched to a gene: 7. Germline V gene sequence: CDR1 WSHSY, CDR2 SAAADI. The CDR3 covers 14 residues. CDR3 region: CASGPQGATGELFF. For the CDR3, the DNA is TGCGCCAGCGGTCCGCAGGGGGCGACCGGGGAGCTGTTTTTT.

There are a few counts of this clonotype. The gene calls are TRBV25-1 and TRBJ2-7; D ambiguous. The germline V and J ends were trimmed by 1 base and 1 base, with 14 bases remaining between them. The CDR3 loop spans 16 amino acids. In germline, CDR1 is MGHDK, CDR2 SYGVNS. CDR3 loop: CASSESSVSLSYEQYF. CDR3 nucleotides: TGTGCCAGCAGTGAATCATCGGTGAGCCTATCCTACGAGCAGTACTTC.

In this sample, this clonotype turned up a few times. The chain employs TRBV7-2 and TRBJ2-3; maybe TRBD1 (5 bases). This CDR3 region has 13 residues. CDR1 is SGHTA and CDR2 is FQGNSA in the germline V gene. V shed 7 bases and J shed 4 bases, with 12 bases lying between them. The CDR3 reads CASNLQGSDTQYF. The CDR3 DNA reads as TGTGCCAGCAACTTGCAGGGCTCAGATACGCAGTATTTT.

Here the CDR3 DNA reads TGCAGCGTCGACCCTACAAGGATCTCCTACAATGAGCAGTTCTTC. The encoded protein is CSVDPTRISYNEQFF. J is TRBJ2-1 and V is TRBV29-1; no definite D call. This CDR3 region has 15 residues. The V gene's germline CDR1 is SQVTM and CDR2 ANQGSEA. The V and J ends lost 6 bases and 0 bases respectively, with 15 bases between them.

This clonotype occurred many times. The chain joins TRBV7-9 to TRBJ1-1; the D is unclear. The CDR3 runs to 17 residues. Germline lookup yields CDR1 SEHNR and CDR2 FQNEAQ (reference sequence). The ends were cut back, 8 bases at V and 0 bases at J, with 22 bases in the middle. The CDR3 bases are TGTGCCAGCCACTCCGTTGGGGTGCCAATTATGAACACTGAAGCTTTCTTT. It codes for CASHSVGVPIMNTEAFF. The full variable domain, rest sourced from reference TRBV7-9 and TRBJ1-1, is DTGVSQNPRHKITKRGQNVTFRCDPISEHNRLYWYRQTLGQGPEFLTYFQNEAQLEKSRLLSDRFSAERPKGSFSTLEIQRTEQGDSAMYLCASHSVGVPIMNTEAFFGQGTRLTVV.

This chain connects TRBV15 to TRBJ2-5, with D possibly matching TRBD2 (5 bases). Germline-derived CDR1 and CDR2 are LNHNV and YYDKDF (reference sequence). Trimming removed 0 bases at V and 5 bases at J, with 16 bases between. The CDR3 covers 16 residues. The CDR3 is CATSRDLYGETETQYF. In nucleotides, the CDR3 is TGTGCCACCAGCAGAGATCTGTACGGGGAAACCGAGACCCAGTACTTC.

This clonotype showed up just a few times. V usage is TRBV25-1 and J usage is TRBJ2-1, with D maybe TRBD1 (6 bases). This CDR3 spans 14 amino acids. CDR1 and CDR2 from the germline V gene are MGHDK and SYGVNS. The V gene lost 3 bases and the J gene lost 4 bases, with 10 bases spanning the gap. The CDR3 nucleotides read TGTGCCAGCAGTGACGGACAGAAGTACAATGAGCAGTTCTTC. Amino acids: CASSDGQKYNEQFF.

CDR3: CSARRISGRAGSYEQYF. The CDR3 DNA follows: TGCAGTGCTAGGAGAATTAGCGGGAGGGCGGGATCCTACGAGCAGTACTTC. V usage is TRBV20-1 and J usage is TRBJ2-7, with 11 bases aligning to TRBD2. CDR3 length: 17 amino acids. Germline CDR1 DFQATT, CDR2 SNEGSKA (reference sequence). V lost 3 bases to trimming and J lost 1 base; unmatched junction nucleotides: 11.

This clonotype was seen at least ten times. Here the CDR3 reads CASSELSGAGEQYF. CDR3 nucleotide sequence: TGTGCCAGCAGTGAACTATCGGGGGCGGGGGAGCAGTACTTC. The V and J genes are TRBV28 and TRBJ2-7; either TRBD1 or TRBD2 may fit D (6 bases each). Per the germline V gene, CDR1 is MDHEN and CDR2 is SYDVKM. This CDR3 comprises 14 residues. Trimming took 5 bases from V and 7 from J, leaving 18 bases between them.

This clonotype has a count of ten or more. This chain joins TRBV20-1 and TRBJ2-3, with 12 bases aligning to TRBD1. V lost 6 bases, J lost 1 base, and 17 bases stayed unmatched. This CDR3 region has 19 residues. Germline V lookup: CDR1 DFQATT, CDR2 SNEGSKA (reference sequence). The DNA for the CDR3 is TGCAGTGCCAACCCGGGACAGGGGGCTTTTGGACGTGGCACAGATACGCAGTATTTT. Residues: CSANPGQGAFGRGTDTQYF.

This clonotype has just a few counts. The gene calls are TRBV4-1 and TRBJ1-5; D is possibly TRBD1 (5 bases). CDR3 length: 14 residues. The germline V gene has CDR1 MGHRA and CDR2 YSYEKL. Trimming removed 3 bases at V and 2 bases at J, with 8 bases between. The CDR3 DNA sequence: TGCGCCAGCAGCCATGTACAGGGCAATCAGCCCCAGCATTTT. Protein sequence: CASSHVQGNQPQHF.

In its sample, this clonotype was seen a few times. The chain's CDR3 is CASSFDRGGLNTEAFF. The CDR3 nucleotides are TGCGCCAGCAGCTTTGACAGGGGAGGGCTGAACACTGAAGCTTTCTTT. The V call is TRBV5-1, the J call TRBJ1-1; the match to TRBD1 covers 8 bases. The CDR3 has 16 amino acids. V trimming: 2 bases; J trimming: 0 bases; junction bases outside the gene matches: 6. Germline-derived CDR1 and CDR2 are SGHRS and YFSETQ.

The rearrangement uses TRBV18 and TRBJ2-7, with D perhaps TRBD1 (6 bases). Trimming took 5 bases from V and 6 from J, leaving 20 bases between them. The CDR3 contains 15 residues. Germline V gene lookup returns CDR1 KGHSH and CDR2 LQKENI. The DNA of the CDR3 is TGTGCCAGCTCAGGTCAGGGGACCAGCCTAACCGAGCAGTACTTC. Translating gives CASSGQGTSLTEQYF.

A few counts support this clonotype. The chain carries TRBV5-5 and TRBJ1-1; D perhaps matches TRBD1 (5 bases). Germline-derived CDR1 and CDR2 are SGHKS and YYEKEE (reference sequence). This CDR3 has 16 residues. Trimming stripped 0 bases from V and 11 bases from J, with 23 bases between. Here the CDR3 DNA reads TGTGCCAGCAGCTTGGATCGTTTTGGGGACCGACCATTGGCTTTCTTT. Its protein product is CASSLDRFGDRPLAFF.

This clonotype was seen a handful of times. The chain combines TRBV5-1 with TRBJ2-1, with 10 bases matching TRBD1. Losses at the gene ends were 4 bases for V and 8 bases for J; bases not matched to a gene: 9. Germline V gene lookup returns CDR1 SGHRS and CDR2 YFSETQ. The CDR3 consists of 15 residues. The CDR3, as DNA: TGCGCCAGCAGCACCCCGACAGGGGGCTCGGATGAGCAGTTCTTC. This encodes CASSTPTGGSDEQFF.

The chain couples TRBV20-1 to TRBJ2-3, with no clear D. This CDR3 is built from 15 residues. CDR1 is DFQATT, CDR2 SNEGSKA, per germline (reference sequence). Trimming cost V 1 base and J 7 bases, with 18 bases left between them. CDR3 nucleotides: TGCAGTGCTAGAGCCTCAACCCGTGCACAGAATACGCAGTATTTT. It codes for CSARASTRAQNTQYF.

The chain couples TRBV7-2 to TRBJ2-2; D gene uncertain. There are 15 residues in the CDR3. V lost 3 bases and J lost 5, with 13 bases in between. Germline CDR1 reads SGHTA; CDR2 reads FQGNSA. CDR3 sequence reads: CASSFRPDKTGELFF. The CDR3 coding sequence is TGTGCCAGCAGCTTTAGACCAGATAAGACCGGGGAGCTGTTTTTT. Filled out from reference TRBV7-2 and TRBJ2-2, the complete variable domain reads GAGVSQSPSNKVTEKGKDVELRCDPISGHTALYWYRQSLGQGLEFLIYFQGNSAPDKSGLPSDRFSAERTGGSVSTLTIQRTQQEDSAVYLCASSFRPDKTGELFFGEGSRLTVL.

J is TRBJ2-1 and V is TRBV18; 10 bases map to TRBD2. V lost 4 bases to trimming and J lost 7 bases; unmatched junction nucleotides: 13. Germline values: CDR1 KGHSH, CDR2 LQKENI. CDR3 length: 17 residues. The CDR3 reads CASSLLSSAGGPNEQFF. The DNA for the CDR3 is TGTGCCAGCTCACTGTTGAGTTCAGCGGGAGGGCCAAATGAGCAGTTCTTC.

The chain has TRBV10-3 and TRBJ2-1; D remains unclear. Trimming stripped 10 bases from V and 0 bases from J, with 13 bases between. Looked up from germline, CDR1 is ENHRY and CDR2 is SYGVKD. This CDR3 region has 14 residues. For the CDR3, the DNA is TGTGCCAGCCGGGCCGTTAGCTCCTACAATGAGCAGTTCTTC. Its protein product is CASRAVSSYNEQFF.

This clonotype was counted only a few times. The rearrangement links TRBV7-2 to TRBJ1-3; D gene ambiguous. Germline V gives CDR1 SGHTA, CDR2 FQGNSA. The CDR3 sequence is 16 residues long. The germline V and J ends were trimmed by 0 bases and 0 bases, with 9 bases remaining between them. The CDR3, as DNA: TGTGCCAGCAGCTTAGCGCTAACATCCTCTGGAAACACCATATATTTT. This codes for CASSLALTSSGNTIYF.

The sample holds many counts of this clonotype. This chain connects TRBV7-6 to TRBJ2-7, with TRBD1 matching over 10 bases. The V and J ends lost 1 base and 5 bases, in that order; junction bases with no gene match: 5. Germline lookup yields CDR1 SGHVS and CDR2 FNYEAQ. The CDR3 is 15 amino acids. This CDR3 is CASSLEWGTGDEQYF. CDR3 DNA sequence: TGTGCCAGCAGCTTAGAATGGGGGACAGGGGACGAGCAGTACTTC.